Listed below are T cell receptor beta chains from one sample, sequenced in a study of blood T cell repertoires in COVID-19. The table came from immunoSEQ multiplex PCR; TCRdb's copy has only in-frame clones and leaves some out. Of approximately 27,000 clones listed, 89% are singletons. Material: peripheral blood. The receptors shown here come from a human donor with acute or convalescent COVID-19. The donor label of this sample is uncertain. CDR3s include the opening cysteine and the closing phenylalanine or tryptophan. The order of the fields is J gene, V gene, D gene, clone size, CDR3 protein, CDR3 DNA. A D gene is named only where the DNA matches it firmly. Clone size is shown for a subset of rows, as once, few, many or a class of expanded clone.

TRBJ1-1 | TRBV5-6 | NA | once | CASSLGPTGNTEAFF | TGTGCCAGCAGCTTGGGCCCGACAGGGAACACTGAAGCTTTCTTT
TRBJ2-7 | TRBV18 | NA | NA | CASSQSRNSYEQYF | TGTGCCAGCTCACAATCGAGAAACTCCTACGAGCAGTACTTC
TRBJ2-6 | TRBV4-1 | NA | NA | CASSQNPRQFSGANVLTF | TGCGCCAGCAGCCAAAACCCGCGACAGTTCTCTGGGGCCAACGTCCTGACTTTC
TRBJ2-3 | TRBV10-3 | NA | NA | CAISEAQGSGDTQYF | TGTGCCATCAGTGAGGCACAGGGCTCTGGAGATACGCAGTATTTT
TRBJ2-6 | TRBV30 | NA | NA | CAWLPLGRGISGANVLTF | TGTGCCTGGCTCCCCCTGGGCAGGGGCATATCTGGGGCCAACGTCCTGACTTTC
TRBJ1-2 | TRBV7-9 | NA | NA | CASSLESGGDYGYTF | TGTGCCAGCAGCTTAGAATCTGGAGGGGACTATGGCTACACCTTC
TRBJ1-3 | TRBV4-1 | NA | NA | CASSQVQGTGNTIYF | TGCGCCAGCAGCCAAGTACAGGGTACTGGAAACACCATATATTTT
TRBJ1-2 | TRBV30 | NA | NA | CAWVKSGRGGGYTF | TGTGCCTGGGTCAAATCAGGGCGCGGAGGGGGCTACACCTTC
TRBJ1-4 | TRBV10-3 | TRBD1 | NA | CAIGGTEEKLFF | TGTGCCATCGGGGGGACAGAGGAAAAACTGTTTTTT
TRBJ1-1 | TRBV6-2/TRBV6-3 | TRBD1 | NA | CASSRRQGVNTEAFF | TGTGCCAGCAGCCGGCGACAGGGGGTGAACACTGAAGCTTTCTTT
TRBJ1-1 | TRBV12-3/TRBV12-4 | NA | NA | CASSHRDKGEAFF | TGTGCCAGCAGTCACCGGGACAAAGGTGAAGCTTTCTTT
TRBJ1-1 | TRBV10-2 | NA | NA | CASSSQGSNTEAFF | TGCGCCAGCAGTTCACAGGGCTCGAACACTGAAGCTTTCTTT
TRBJ2-7 | TRBV13 | TRBD1 | NA | CASSSSGTDSYEQYF | TGTGCCAGCAGCTCATCCGGGACAGACTCCTACGAGCAGTACTTC
TRBJ2-7 | TRBV27 | TRBD1 | NA | CASEAHRTGISYEQYF | TGTGCCAGCGAGGCCCATAGGACAGGGATTTCCTACGAGCAGTACTTC
TRBJ2-5 | TRBV12-3/TRBV12-4 | NA | NA | CASSPGRETQYF | TGTGCCAGCAGCCCGGGTAGGGAGACCCAGTACTTC
TRBJ2-3 | TRBV7-2 | TRBD2 | NA | CASSLRPSGRGNTQYF | TGTGCCAGCAGCTTAAGGCCTAGCGGGAGGGGAAATACGCAGTATTTT
TRBJ2-3 | TRBV6-5 | NA | once | CASRPGTRKDTQYF | TGTGCCAGCAGGCCCGGGACAAGGAAAGATACGCAGTATTTT
TRBJ2-1 | TRBV24-1 | TRBD2 | NA | CATSDFGLAGSEQFF | TGTGCCACCAGTGATTTCGGACTAGCGGGATCTGAGCAGTTCTTC
TRBJ2-3 | TRBV11-3 | TRBD2 | NA | CASSLYMAGGPRDTQYF | TGTGCCAGCAGCTTGTATATGGCGGGAGGGCCGAGAGATACGCAGTATTTT
TRBJ1-1 | TRBV7-8 | NA | NA | CASSLGTRGNTEAFF | TGTGCCAGCAGCTTAGGAACCAGGGGGAACACTGAAGCTTTCTTT
TRBJ2-1 | TRBV19 | TRBD2 | NA | CASSINGGGLAGEEQFF | TGTGCCAGTAGTATCAACGGGGGCGGTCTAGCGGGAGAGGAGCAGTTCTTC
TRBJ2-2 | TRBV5-1 | TRBD2 | NA | CASSYTSGGTGELFF | TGCGCCAGCAGCTACACTAGCGGGGGCACCGGGGAGCTGTTTTTT
TRBJ1-2 | TRBV7-2 | TRBD1 | NA | CASSSQGYGYTF | TGTGCCAGCAGCTCACAGGGGTATGGCTACACCTTC
TRBJ1-1 | TRBV5-4 | TRBD1 | NA | CASSLAGQGTEAFF | TGTGCCAGCAGCTTGGCGGGACAGGGCACTGAAGCTTTCTTT
TRBJ2-2 | TRBV19 | TRBD1 | NA | CASTLDRGRAGELFF | TGTGCCAGTACCCTTGACAGGGGGCGAGCCGGGGAGCTGTTTTTT
TRBJ1-5 | TRBV11-2 | NA | NA | CASSFEEGQPQHF | TGTGCCAGCAGCTTCGAAGAGGGACAGCCCCAGCATTTT
TRBJ1-1 | TRBV6-5 | NA | NA | CASSFLSGGPEAFF | TGTGCCAGCAGTTTCCTCTCCGGGGGGCCTGAAGCTTTCTTT
TRBJ1-4 | TRBV7-9 | TRBD1 | NA | CASSFGTEYEKLFF | TGTGCCAGCAGCTTCGGGACAGAGTATGAAAAACTGTTTTTT
TRBJ2-5 | TRBV7-7 | TRBD1 | NA | CASSSGQGIMETQYF | TGTGCCAGCAGCTCGGGACAGGGAATCATGGAGACCCAGTACTTC
TRBJ2-2 | TRBV29-1 | TRBD2 | NA | CSVLVAGATGELFF | TGCAGCGTCCTTGTAGCGGGAGCTACCGGGGAGCTGTTTTTT
TRBJ1-5 | TRBV27 | NA | NA | CASSLTGGISQPQHF | TGTGCCAGCAGTTTAACCGGGGGGATATCTCAGCCCCAGCATTTT
TRBJ1-1 | TRBV5-6 | TRBD1 | few | CARSLSGQGGNTEAFF | TGTGCCCGCAGCTTGTCCGGGCAGGGGGGGAACACTGAAGCTTTCTTT
TRBJ2-7 | TRBV7-2 | TRBD1 | NA | CASSLTGGNEQYF | TGTGCCAGCAGCTTAACAGGGGGAAACGAGCAGTACTTC
TRBJ1-6 | TRBV5-1 | NA | NA | CASSPSEGGGSPLHF | TGCGCCAGCAGTCCTTCTGAAGGGGGAGGGTCACCCCTCCACTTT
TRBJ1-6 | TRBV19 | NA | NA | CASSIVRDMSPLHF | TGTGCCAGTAGTATCGTCAGGGACATGTCACCCCTCCACTTT
TRBJ2-1 | TRBV11-3 | TRBD2 | NA | CASSEGLDPANEQFF | TGTGCCAGCAGCGAAGGACTAGATCCGGCGAATGAGCAGTTCTTC
TRBJ2-4 | TRBV29-1 | NA | NA | CSVVIPGDAKNIQYF | TGCAGCGTTGTAATTCCGGGGGATGCCAAAAACATTCAGTACTTC
TRBJ2-1 | TRBV19 | NA | NA | CASKGERGEQFF | TGTGCCAGTAAGGGGGAAAGGGGTGAGCAGTTCTTC